The clone carrying this T cell receptor beta chain was counted between two and nine times. The target antigen is unknown. The V gene end was trimmed by 8 bases and the J gene end by 2 bases; junction bases not matched to a gene: 11. This CDR3 has 16 amino acids. The germline CDR1 and CDR2 sequences are PRHDT and FYEKMQ (reference sequence). The sample originates from a study of T cells after yellow fever vaccination. For the study at large: Low-cell-number fractions were prepared with SMART-Seq v4 Ultra Low Input.

Study-level findings and limits: Post-booster repertoires again held most primary-vaccination clones (roughly 96% CD4, approximately 90% CD8). Only a minor proportion of clonotypes was detected across both CD4 and CD8 compartments.

UMIs were added to TCR cDNA along with a universal primer site when it was made by 5'RACE template switching. TCRdb re-called the 5' RACE reads with MiXCR, one entry per CDR3 protein. The table records 100,000 to 150,000 distinct CDR3 sequences, almost 9% of them present only once. The receptor comes from a man between 18 and 29 years old who received the YFV17D yellow fever vaccine. This chain links TRBV13 with TRBJ2-2; 7 positions match TRBD2. Sequenced material: CD8+ T cells sorted from PBMCs, taken on the day of the yellow fever booster vaccination. CDR3 in DNA: TGTGCCAGCGAGGACGGAGCGGGGCGAAACACCGGGGAGCTGTTTTTT. Translated, it gives CASEDGAGRNTGELFF. Variable domain in full (rest from reference TRBV13 and TRBJ2-2): AAGVIQSPRHLIKEKRETATLKCYPIPRHDTVYWYQQGPGQDPQFLISFYEKMQSDKGSIPDRFSAQQFSDYHSELNMSSLELGDSALYFCASEDGAGRNTGELFFGEGSRLTVL.